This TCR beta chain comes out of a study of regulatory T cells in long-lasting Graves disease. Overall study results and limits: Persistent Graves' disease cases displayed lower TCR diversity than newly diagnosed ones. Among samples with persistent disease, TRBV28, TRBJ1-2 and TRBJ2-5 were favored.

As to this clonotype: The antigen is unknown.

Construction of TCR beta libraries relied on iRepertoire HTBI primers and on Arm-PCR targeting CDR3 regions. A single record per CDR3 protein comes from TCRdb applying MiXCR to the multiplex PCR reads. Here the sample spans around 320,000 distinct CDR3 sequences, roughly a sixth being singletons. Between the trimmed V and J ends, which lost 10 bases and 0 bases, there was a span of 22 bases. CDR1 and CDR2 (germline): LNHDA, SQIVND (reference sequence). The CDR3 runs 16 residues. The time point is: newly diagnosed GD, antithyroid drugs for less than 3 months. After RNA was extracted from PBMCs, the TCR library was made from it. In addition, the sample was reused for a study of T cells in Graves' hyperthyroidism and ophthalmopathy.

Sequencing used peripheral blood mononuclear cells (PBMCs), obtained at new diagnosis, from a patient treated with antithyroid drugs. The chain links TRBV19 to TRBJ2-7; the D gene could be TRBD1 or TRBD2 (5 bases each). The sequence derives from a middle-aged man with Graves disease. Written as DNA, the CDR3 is TGTGCCAAACAGGTAGAGGGGCATTTCGGCTCCTACGAGCAGTACTTC. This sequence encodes CAKQVEGHFGSYEQYF.